What follows are 9 T cell receptor beta chains derived from one specimen sequenced in a study of cytomegalovirus exposure and HLA in healthy donors. PCR was performed using 60 Vbeta and 13 Jbeta primers. Libraries were prepared by immunoSEQ multiplex PCR; TCRdb keeps only in-frame clonotypes and omits some of them. The repertoire includes 85,000 to 100,000 clones, over 75% of them detected once, and roughly 1.1% sits in the top ten. Material: PBMCs. These TCRs come from a girl aged 2-10 years in good health and CMV-seropositive.

This chain connects TRBV30 to TRBJ1-1; 8 positions match TRBD1. Trimming removed 2 bases from V and 10 bases from J; junction bases left unmatched: 3. Germline values: CDR1 GTSNPN, CDR2 SVGIG (reference sequence). This CDR3 is built from 11 residues. CDR3 amino acids: CAWSFQGAAFF. CDR3 nucleotide sequence: TGTGCCTGGAGTTTCCAGGGGGCAGCTTTCTTT. The full variable domain, in which reference TRBV30 and TRBJ1-1 provide the parts outside the CDR3, is SQTIHQWPATLVQPVGSPLSLECTVEGTSNPNLYWYRQAAGRGLQLLFYSVGIGQISSEVPQNLSASRPQDRQFILSSKKLLLSDSGFYLCAWSFQGAAFFGQGTRLTVV.

The CDR3 is CATSSGTILNCDEQYF. Written as DNA, the CDR3 is TGTGCCACCAGCAGCGGGACTATTCTAAATTGTGACGAGCAGTACTTC. The rearrangement joins TRBV15 to TRBJ2-7; 7 bases agree with TRBD2. This CDR3 comprises 16 residues. The trim removed 3 bases at V and 5 bases at J, leaving 13 bases unmatched. Per the germline V gene, CDR1 is LNHNV and CDR2 is YYDKDF (reference sequence).

The sample holds one count of this clone. V is TRBV27 and J is TRBJ2-1; TRBD2 is a possible D gene (6 bases). This CDR3 has 15 residues. Trimming removed 5 bases from V and 2 bases from J, with 13 bases in between. Germline CDR1 and CDR2: MNHEY and SMNVEV (reference sequence). The CDR3 spells CASSKGEAPYNEQFF. CDR3 DNA: TGTGCCAGCAGTAAAGGGGAGGCCCCCTACAATGAGCAGTTCTTC.

The CDR3: CASTRPTSGRYEQYF. CDR3 sequence (DNA): TGTGCCAGCACCCGCCCGACTAGCGGGAGGTACGAGCAGTACTTC. The chain joins TRBV6-6 to TRBJ2-7; TRBD2 agrees at 13 bases. J was trimmed by 4 bases and V by 7 bases; bases with no gene match: 7. The CDR3 extends over 15 amino acids. The germline CDR1 and CDR2 sequences are MNHNY and SVGAGI (reference sequence).

This chain uses TRBV19 with TRBJ2-5, with TRBD1 matching over 7 bases. The CDR3 totals 16 residues. With V trimmed by 5 bases and J by 4 bases, 13 bases remained unmatched. CDR1 is LNHDA and CDR2 is SQIVND in the germline V gene (reference sequence). The CDR3 DNA follows: TGTGCCAGTAGTTCAGGGGGTGCCCGCCGGGTAGAGACCCAGTACTTC. The encoded protein is CASSSGGARRVETQYF.

The chain has TRBV28 and TRBJ1-1; TRBD1 might be the D (5 bases). Germline lookup yields CDR1 MDHEN and CDR2 SYDVKM. CDR3 length: 15 residues. Trimming removed 7 bases at V and 6 bases at J, with 21 bases between. The CDR3 bases are TGTGCCAGCAAGGGAAGGGGCCTTTACTCGTCTGAAGCTTTCTTT. Translation: CASKGRGLYSSEAFF.

The CDR3 sequence is CASSTSGASTDTQYF. The CDR3 DNA sequence: TGTGCCAGTAGCACCAGCGGGGCAAGCACAGATACGCAGTATTTT. The J gene is TRBJ2-3, the V gene TRBV19; TRBD2 agrees at 7 bases. CDR3 size: 15 residues. The V and J ends lost 6 bases and 0 bases, in that order; junction bases with no gene match: 6. The germline CDR1 and CDR2 sequences are LNHDA and SQIVND (reference sequence). The entire variable domain, with the rest obtained from reference TRBV19 and TRBJ2-3, is as follows: DGGITQSPKYLFRKEGQNVTLSCEQNLNHDAMYWYRQDPGQGLRLIYYSQIVNDFQKGDIAEGYSVSREKKESFPLTVTSAQKNPTAFYLCASSTSGASTDTQYFGPGTRLTVL.

J is TRBJ2-2 and V is TRBV28; TRBD2 might be the D (6 bases). The CDR3 runs to 16 residues. Trimming shortened V by 8 bases and J by 4 bases, and 20 bases separated the two germline ends. Germline CDR1 is MDHEN and CDR2 is SYDVKM. The CDR3 DNA reads as TGTGCCAGCGCTTCTAACAGCGGGCGCGGCACCGGGGAGCTGTTTTTT. Encoded protein: CASASNSGRGTGELFF.

The chain has TRBV5-1 and TRBJ2-5; possible D gene TRBD2, 5 bases. Per the germline V gene, CDR1 is SGHRS and CDR2 is YFSETQ. V lost 0 bases to trimming and J lost 1 base, with 16 bases between them. This CDR3 region has 17 residues. The CDR3 DNA is TGCGCCAGCAGCTTGGCCGGGGTAAGGGCGGCCCAAGAGACCCAGTACTTC. It encodes CASSLAGVRAAQETQYF.